The rows below give T cell receptor beta chains drawn from one sample of a study of OX40 agonist ivuxolimab in advanced cancers. Method: immunoSEQ multiplex PCR; TCRdb's copy keeps in-frame clones and lacks some. Among over 80,000 clones, over 80% were seen once, and the ten largest hold around 0.43%. The material sequenced was CD4+ or CD8+ T cells sorted from blood, taken in a trial of the OX40 agonist ivuxolimab. All receptors derive from an adult with an advanced solid tumor such as melanoma, head and neck, liver or kidney cancer. CDR3s include the opening cysteine and the closing phenylalanine or tryptophan. A D gene is named only where the DNA matches it firmly. Part of the rows lack a size; the others show once, few, many or a class for expanded clones.

v_gene	abundance	j_gene	d_gene	CDR3aa	CDR3nt
TRBV7-9	-	TRBJ2-5	-	CASSLAPLGETQYF	TGTGCCAGCAGCTTAGCCCCTCTGGGAGAGACCCAGTACTTC
TRBV9	-	TRBJ2-4	-	CASSVGRGPDIQYF	TGTGCCAGCAGCGTAGGGAGGGGGCCTGACATTCAGTACTTC
TRBV18	-	TRBJ1-1	-	CASSNDIGLRAEAFF	TGTGCCAGCTCAAATGACATAGGGCTAAGGGCTGAAGCTTTCTTT
TRBV7-6	-	TRBJ1-4	-	CASSLEGTGEKLFF	TGTGCCAGCAGCTTAGAAGGGACGGGCGAAAAACTGTTTTTT
TRBV12-5	-	TRBJ2-7	-	CASGFHRSEQYF	TGTGCTAGTGGTTTTCACCGTTCCGAGCAGTACTTC
TRBV11-2	-	TRBJ2-3	TRBD2	CASSFNGLAGVRDTQYF	TGTGCCAGCAGCTTTAATGGACTAGCGGGAGTTAGAGATACGCAGTATTTT
TRBV28	-	TRBJ1-4	-	CASSWGALNEKLFF	TGTGCCAGCAGTTGGGGGGCCCTGAATGAAAAACTGTTTTTT
TRBV28	-	TRBJ2-7	-	CALPGRHYEQYF	TGTGCCCTCCCGGGGCGGCACTACGAGCAGTACTTC
TRBV5-4	-	TRBJ2-3	-	CASSLPDLGLGMGTTQYF	TGTGCCAGCAGCCTGCCGGACCTAGGTCTAGGTATGGGGACCACGCAGTATTTT
TRBV6-1	-	TRBJ1-5	-	CASSVTAFNQPQHF	TGTGCCAGCAGCGTAACAGCGTTCAATCAGCCCCAGCATTTT
TRBV6-5	-	TRBJ1-1	TRBD1	CASSRGQTAFF	TGTGCCAGCAGCCGGGGACAGACGGCTTTCTTT
TRBV7-8	-	TRBJ2-3	TRBD2	CASSEGLGRGDTQYF	TGTGCCAGCAGCGAGGGACTAGGGAGAGGGGATACGCAGTATTTT
TRBV21-1	-	TRBJ1-5	-	CASSKGRGTGMNQPQHF	TGTGCCAGCAGCAAAGGTCGAGGGACAGGGATGAATCAGCCCCAGCATTTT
TRBV19	-	TRBJ1-1	TRBD1	CASSKGAQRNTEAFF	TGTGCCAGTAGTAAGGGGGCGCAGAGGAACACTGAAGCTTTCTTT
TRBV2	-	TRBJ2-3	-	CASNGWRTDTQYF	TGTGCCAGCAACGGATGGCGCACAGATACGCAGTATTTT
TRBV7-9	-	TRBJ2-2	TRBD1	CASSWTGPRGELFF	TGTGCCAGCAGCTGGACAGGCCCGAGGGGGGAGCTGTTTTTT
TRBV7-2	-	TRBJ1-2	TRBD1	CASSLDRGYGYTF	TGTGCCAGCAGCCTAGACAGGGGCTATGGCTACACCTTC
TRBV7-2	-	TRBJ1-5	-	CASSLEPNQPQHF	TGTGCCAGCAGCCTTGAACCGAATCAGCCCCAGCATTTT
TRBV28	once	TRBJ1-1	TRBD1	CASSPGTVNTEAFF	TGTGCCAGCAGTCCGGGGACAGTGAACACTGAAGCTTTCTTT
TRBV5-5	-	TRBJ2-7	TRBD2	CASSLVGSSGSHNYEQYF	TGTGCCAGCAGCTTGGTTGGGAGTAGCGGGAGCCACAACTACGAGCAGTACTTC
TRBV7-2	-	TRBJ1-6	TRBD1	CASSLWDRGQSPLHF	TGTGCCAGCAGCCTTTGGGACAGGGGGCAATCACCCCTCCACTTT
TRBV11-3	-	TRBJ2-1	-	CASSLVGGADEQFF	TGTGCCAGCAGCTTAGTTGGGGGGGCGGATGAGCAGTTCTTC
TRBV7-9	-	TRBJ2-3	-	CASSLVLGGGTDTQYF	TGTGCCAGCAGCTTAGTTCTAGGGGGTGGCACAGATACGCAGTATTTT
TRBV9	-	TRBJ2-2	-	CASRVNTGELFF	TGTGCCAGCAGAGTGAACACCGGGGAGCTGTTTTTT
TRBV27	-	TRBJ2-2	-	CASSLLGTGELFF	TGTGCCAGCAGTTTATTGGGAACCGGGGAGCTGTTTTTT
TRBV10-2	-	TRBJ2-7	TRBD1	CASRQGPIPYEQYF	TGCGCCAGTCGACAGGGGCCCATTCCCTACGAGCAGTACTTC
TRBV4-1	-	TRBJ2-5	-	CASSQDWGRETQYF	TGCGCCAGCAGCCAAGATTGGGGGCGGGAGACCCAGTACTTC
TRBV5-1	-	TRBJ2-7	-	CASSPLAGQNSYEQYF	TGCGCCAGCAGCCCACTGGCGGGACAGAACTCCTACGAGCAGTACTTC
TRBV9	-	TRBJ2-2	-	CASRAQGNTGELFF	TGTGCCAGCAGGGCACAGGGGAACACCGGGGAGCTGTTTTTT
TRBV5-1	-	TRBJ2-1	-	CASSLGTLSYNEQFF	TGCGCCAGCAGCCTCGGGACACTCTCCTACAATGAGCAGTTCTTC
TRBV7-2	few	TRBJ2-1	TRBD2	CASSSVAGSSYNEQFF	TGTGCCAGCAGCTCGGTAGCGGGTAGCTCCTACAATGAGCAGTTCTTC
TRBV13	once	TRBJ2-3	-	CASSVSDTQYF	TGTGCCAGCAGCGTTTCAGATACGCAGTATTTT
TRBV9	-	TRBJ2-1	-	CASSVGGSPSGSYNEQFF	TGTGCCAGCAGCGTAGGAGGGAGCCCCAGTGGGTCCTACAATGAGCAGTTCTTC
TRBV5-1	-	TRBJ2-2	-	CASSHPTLPGELFF	TGCGCCAGCAGCCACCCGACTTTACCCGGGGAGCTGTTTTTT
TRBV6-6	-	TRBJ2-3	TRBD1	CAIRAGQGSTDTQYF	TGTGCCATCCGGGCGGGACAGGGAAGCACAGATACGCAGTATTTT
TRBV9	-	TRBJ1-1	TRBD1	CASSATGVGAEAFF	TGTGCCAGCAGCGCTACAGGGGTTGGGGCTGAAGCTTTCTTT
TRBV11-3	once	TRBJ2-5	-	CASSLSGGSVTQYF	TGTGCCAGCAGCTTATCTGGAGGGTCGGTGACCCAGTACTTC
TRBV7-3	-	TRBJ2-1	TRBD1	CASSLGQGFYNEQFF	TGTGCCAGCAGCTTAGGACAGGGATTCTACAATGAGCAGTTCTTC
TRBV18	-	TRBJ2-7	TRBD1	CASSQGQVDEQYF	TGTGCCAGCTCACAAGGACAGGTTGACGAGCAGTACTTC
TRBV6-1	-	TRBJ1-4	-	CASSEFAELFF	TGTGCCAGCAGTGAGTTTGCGGAACTGTTTTTT
TRBV30	-	TRBJ2-6	-	CAWSEVTGANVLTF	TGTGCCTGGAGTGAAGTCACTGGGGCCAACGTCCTGACTTTC
TRBV6-1	-	TRBJ1-2	TRBD1	CASRGTGGDYGYTF	TGTGCCAGCAGGGGGACAGGGGGCGACTATGGCTACACCTTC
TRBV6-4	-	TRBJ2-1	-	CASSAQGGAFNEQFF	TGTGCCAGCAGTGCCCAAGGCGGGGCGTTTAATGAGCAGTTCTTC
TRBV6-5	-	TRBJ2-7	-	CASSRQQGGAYEQYF	TGTGCCAGCAGCCGGCAACAGGGGGGGGCCTACGAGCAGTACTTC
TRBV7-7	-	TRBJ2-3	TRBD2	CASSLAGAPTDTQYF	TGTGCTAGCAGCTTAGCGGGGGCCCCCACAGATACGCAGTATTTT
TRBV30	-	TRBJ1-5	-	CAWSVRGAGEDQPQHF	TGTGCCTGGAGTGTACGTGGGGCAGGGGAGGATCAGCCCCAGCATTTT
TRBV5-4	once	TRBJ2-2	-	CASSPGPGGSTGELFF	TGTGCCAGCAGCCCCGGCCCCGGAGGGAGCACCGGGGAGCTGTTTTTT
TRBV5-1	-	TRBJ2-2	-	CASGLPEQGVTGELFF	TGCGCCAGCGGCCTGCCAGAACAGGGTGTCACCGGGGAGCTGTTTTTT
TRBV19	-	TRBJ2-1	-	CASSPASYNEQFF	TGTGCCAGTAGCCCCGCCTCCTACAATGAGCAGTTCTTC
TRBV2	once	TRBJ2-2	TRBD1	CARRRQGDTGELFF	TGTGCCAGAAGAAGACAGGGGGATACCGGGGAGCTGTTTTTT
TRBV19	-	TRBJ2-7	TRBD1	CASSISLGTDYEQYF	TGTGCCAGTAGTATATCTCTTGGGACAGACTACGAGCAGTACTTC
TRBV28	-	TRBJ2-1	-	CASSASWDEQFF	TGTGCCAGCAGCGCCAGTTGGGATGAGCAGTTCTTC
TRBV29-1	few	TRBJ1-5	TRBD1	CSVSGTGNQPQHF	TGCAGCGTTTCCGGGACAGGGAATCAGCCCCAGCATTTT
TRBV12-1	-	TRBJ2-7	-	CASSHGLSYEQYF	TGTGCCAGCAGCCATGGGCTCTCCTACGAGCAGTACTTC
TRBV6-1	-	TRBJ1-6	TRBD1	CASSVRQGESSPLHF	TGTGCCAGCAGTGTCCGACAGGGTGAGAGTTCACCCCTCCACTTT